This T cell receptor (beta chain) was documented in a study of cytomegalovirus exposure and HLA in healthy donors. Findings and caveats of the study: A reported reduction in N-insertions relative to the approximately 670-donor mean was seen in an Asian-associated ancestry cluster in a later analysis. TCR beta sequences numbering roughly 16,000 were associated with HLA alleles at 0.05 false discovery rate in a later analysis. Reports described diagnosis of cytomegalovirus status by the classifier as highly specific and sensitive.

Concerning this clone: Its antigen is unknown.

Germline assignment: CDR1 MNHEY and CDR2 SMNVEV (reference sequence). CDR3 length equals 14 residues. V was pared by 4 bases and J by 11 bases, with 12 bases of the junction left unmatched. The PCR contained 60 Vbeta and 13 Jbeta primers. TCRdb's copy holds only in-frame clones and misses some; the assay was immunoSEQ multiplex PCR. The sample holds around 68,000 clones, roughly four fifths seen once. This clonotype was sampled from a woman aged 25 to 39 in good health and CMV-seropositive. The chain recombines TRBV27 with TRBJ2-5; TRBD1 matches at 8 bases. Sequences were obtained from PBMCs. For the CDR3, the DNA is TGTGCCAGCAGTTCCCGGACAGGGTCGGGGGAGCAGTACTTC. It translates to CASSSRTGSGEQYF.